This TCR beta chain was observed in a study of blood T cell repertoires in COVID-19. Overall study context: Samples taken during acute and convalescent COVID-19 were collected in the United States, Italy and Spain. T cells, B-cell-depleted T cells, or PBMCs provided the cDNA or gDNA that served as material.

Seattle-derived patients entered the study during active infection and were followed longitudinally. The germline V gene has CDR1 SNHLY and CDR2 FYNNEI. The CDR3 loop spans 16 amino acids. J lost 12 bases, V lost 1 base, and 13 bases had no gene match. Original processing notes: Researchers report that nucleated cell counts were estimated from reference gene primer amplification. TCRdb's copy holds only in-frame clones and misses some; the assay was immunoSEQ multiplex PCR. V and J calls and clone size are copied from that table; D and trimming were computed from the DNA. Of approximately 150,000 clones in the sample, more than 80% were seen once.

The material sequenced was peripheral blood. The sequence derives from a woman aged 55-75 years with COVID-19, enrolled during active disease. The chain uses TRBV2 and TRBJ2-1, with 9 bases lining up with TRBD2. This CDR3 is CASSEGVAGVALGQFF. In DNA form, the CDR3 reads TGTGCCAGCAGTGAAGGGGTAGCGGGGGTCGCCTTAGGGCAGTTCTTC.